This T cell receptor (beta chain) stems from a study of T cell repertoires in cytomegalovirus infection. Study details: An indication of both CMV infection and matching HLA type came from public TCR beta signatures. Study-wide results and limits: Based on cumulative public TCR beta family frequency, carriers of CMV plus the relevant HLA were identified. CMV-specific TCR beta clonotypes restricted by HLA-C were the ones dominating the ex vivo response.

Details on this clonotype: What it binds is unknown.

MiXCR was run by TCRdb on the reads, yielding one entry per CDR3 protein. The sample has 200,000 or so distinct CDR3 sequences, 25% to 30% seen once; the top ten hold approximately 30%. CDR1 and CDR2 from the germline V gene are SEHNR and FQNEAQ (reference sequence). CDR3 length equals 13 residues. Trimming stripped 5 bases from V and 2 bases from J, with 10 bases between. The chain is built from TRBV7-9 and TRBJ2-7; D gene uncertain. This TCR was sampled from a human donor in good health (CMV status not recorded). Some clones in this sample may be carry-over from other donors' samples. Sequencing was performed on PBMCs. CDR3 in DNA: TGTGCCAGCAGCCCAAACGGTCCCTACGAGCAGTACTTC. Its protein is CASSPNGPYEQYF.